The TCR beta chain described here comes from a study of T cell repertoires in cytomegalovirus infection. Study as a whole: Recently described HLA-C-restricted plus well-studied HLA-B-restricted CMV epitopes were used. CMV infection together with matching HLA type was indicated by public TCR beta signatures.

The CDR3 spans 16 residues. J was trimmed by 3 bases and V by 4 bases; bases with no gene match: 8. Study-wide results and limits: Dominant in the ex vivo response were TCR beta clonotypes restricted by HLA-C and specific for CMV. Cumulative public TCR beta family frequency identified carriers of CMV plus the relevant HLA.

This clonotype was counted between two and nine times. Its antigen is not identified. TCRdb itself ran the reads through MiXCR, one entry per CDR3 protein. The sample consists of some 700,000 distinct CDR3 sequences, roughly 33% of them appearing once. The TCR comes from a human donor in good health (CMV status not recorded). Some clones in this sample may be carry-over from other donors' samples. This rearrangement joins TRBV12-3 or TRBV12-4 to TRBJ1-3, with 8 bases fitting TRBD1. The source material was cultured PBMCs, sampled from culture after CMV antigen stimulation. CDR3 sequence (DNA): TGTGCCAGCAGTTCACTAGGGACAGGCTTTGGAAACACCATATATTTT. It yields the protein CASSSLGTGFGNTIYF.